This entry lists 29 T cell receptor beta chains sequenced from one sample in a study of shared clonotypes between healthy human individuals. TCRdb's copy holds only in-frame clones and misses some; the assay was immunoSEQ multiplex PCR. This sample carries 1.6 million or so clones, around 97% of them seen once, and the ten largest clones take 1% to 1.5%. The sequenced sample consisted of naive CD4+ T cells sorted from blood. Subset reported: CD45RA+ positively selected. The origin of the receptors is a man aged 25-45 years in good health.

The rearrangement links TRBV5-1 to TRBJ2-3; 10 bases fit TRBD2. The CDR3 runs 16 residues. Germline V gene sequence: CDR1 SGHRS, CDR2 YFSETQ. Trimming at V came to 0 bases and at J to 3 bases, leaving 4 bases not matched to a gene. In DNA, the CDR3 is TGCGCCAGCAGCTTGGGCCTAGCGGGAGAAACAGATACGCAGTATTTT. Translated, it gives CASSLGLAGETDTQYF.

This sequence joins TRBV5-6 and TRBJ2-5; TRBD2 agrees at 8 bases. V lost 0 bases and J lost 5; bases outside the gene matches: 9. Germline assignment: CDR1 SGHDT and CDR2 YYEEEE. CDR3 size: 16 residues. This CDR3 reads CASSLETGTRVETQYF. The CDR3 nucleotides read TGTGCCAGCAGCTTGGAAACCGGGACTAGGGTTGAGACCCAGTACTTC.

The count of this clone is one. Its ends do not fully match the called genes, so a read error is possible. The identical CDR3 is also encoded by other nucleotide sequences in the sample. The chain employs TRBV5-4 and TRBJ2-2; D is unresolved. This CDR3 comprises 14 residues. Germline-derived CDR1 and CDR2 are SGHNT and YYREEE (reference sequence). CDR3 loop: CASSLDPNTGELFF. The CDR3 DNA reads TGCGCCAGCAGCCTAGACCCGAACACCGGGGAGCTGTTTTTT. The entire variable domain, with the rest obtained from reference TRBV5-4 and TRBJ2-2, is as follows: ETGVTQSPTHLIKTRGQQVTLRCSSQSGHNTVSWYQQALGQGPQFIFQYYREEENGRGNFPPRFSGLQFPNYSSELNVNALELDDSALYLCASSLDPNTGELFFGEGSRLTVL.

The V call is TRBV6-1, the J call TRBJ1-5; weak D call: TRBD1 (6 bases). This CDR3 has 15 amino acids. Trimming took off 8 bases at V and 6 bases at J, with 20 bases between the two ends. Germline CDR1 and CDR2: MNHNS and SASEGT. The CDR3 here is CASGPVLGAAQPQHF. CDR3 sequence (DNA): TGTGCCAGCGGACCCGTGCTGGGGGCAGCTCAGCCCCAGCATTTT.

The V gene is TRBV9, the J gene TRBJ1-2; TRBD1 matches 9 bases. The CDR3 has 17 residues. Germline V CDR1 and CDR2: SGDLS, YYNGEE. V lost 0 bases to trimming and J lost 4 bases; unmatched junction nucleotides: 10. The CDR3 is CASSVAQGQGPPYGYTF. The DNA for the CDR3 is TGTGCCAGCAGCGTAGCACAGGGACAGGGCCCTCCCTATGGCTACACCTTC.

V gene TRBV10-3 combines with J gene TRBJ1-2; 9 bases fit TRBD1. Germline V lookup: CDR1 ENHRY, CDR2 SYGVKD. The junction had 5 bases not matched to a gene; V was cut back by 10 bases and J by 8 bases. The CDR3 extends over 11 amino acids. The CDR3 region is CATRQGEGYTF. DNA for the CDR3: TGTGCCACAAGACAGGGGGAGGGCTACACCTTC.

The V call is TRBV5-1, the J call TRBJ1-3; the D is unclear. The germline V gene has CDR1 SGHRS and CDR2 YFSETQ. The CDR3 runs 15 residues. V was clipped by 1 base and J by 0 bases, with 8 bases between them. This CDR3 is CASSLTQSSGNTIYF. CDR3 DNA sequence: TGCGCCAGCAGCTTGACACAGAGCTCTGGAAACACCATATATTTT. The entire variable domain, with the rest obtained from reference TRBV5-1 and TRBJ1-3, is as follows: KAGVTQTPRYLIKTRGQQVTLSCSPISGHRSVSWYQQTPGQGLQFLFEYFSETQRNKGNFPGRFSGRQFSNSRSEMNVSTLELGDSALYLCASSLTQSSGNTIYFGEGSWLTVV.

The chain is built from TRBV7-9 and TRBJ1-1, with D hard to call. The CDR3 spans 15 residues. CDR1 and CDR2 from the germline V gene are SEHNR and FQNEAQ (reference sequence). V was cut by 4 bases and J by 0 bases, with 12 bases left in between. DNA for the CDR3: TGTGCCAGCAGCTCCACGCAACGGTTGAACACTGAAGCTTTCTTT. Its protein is CASSSTQRLNTEAFF.

The genes are TRBV18 and TRBJ2-2; 7 bases map to TRBD1. The CDR3 sequence is 16 residues long. The V and J ends lost 6 bases and 4 bases, in that order; junction bases with no gene match: 11. CDR1 and CDR2 from the germline V gene are KGHSH and LQKENI. In DNA, the CDR3 is TGTGCCAGCTCCCGACAGGGTGGAGGAGTCACCGGGGAGCTGTTTTTT. Amino acids: CASSRQGGGVTGELFF.

The chain links TRBV4-1 to TRBJ2-1; 9 bases line up with TRBD1. The CDR3 is made up of 15 amino acids. The ends lost 2 bases at V and 7 bases at J; junction bases unmatched: 6. Germline V gene sequence: CDR1 MGHRA, CDR2 YSYEKL. Here the CDR3 DNA reads TGCGCCAGCAGCCAACCCTACGGGACAGGGAATGAGCAGTTCTTC. Encoded protein: CASSQPYGTGNEQFF.

The CDR3 bases are TGCGCCAGCAGCGCAGGGACTAGCGGGTACGCGAACACCGGGGAGCTGTTTTTT. It specifies CASSAGTSGYANTGELFF. The V call is TRBV5-1, the J call TRBJ2-2; TRBD2 aligns across 12 bases. The CDR3 contains 18 residues. Trimming removed 4 bases from V and 0 bases from J; junction bases left unmatched: 7. CDR1 is SGHRS and CDR2 is YFSETQ in the germline V gene.

A word on this clone: Other DNA sequences within the sample encode an identical CDR3. This chain uses TRBV9 with TRBJ1-1; tentatively, D is TRBD1 (5 bases). The CDR3 totals 14 residues. CDR1 and CDR2 from the germline V gene are SGDLS and YYNGEE. With 2 bases removed from V and 0 bases from J, the gap between germline ends came to 8 bases. The CDR3 DNA is TGTGCCAGCAGCGTTGGGGGTATGAACACTGAAGCTTTCTTT. Translation gives CASSVGGMNTEAFF.

This rearrangement joins TRBV29-1 to TRBJ1-2, with unresolved D. Germline CDR1 and CDR2: SQVTM and ANQGSEA. The CDR3 is 11 amino acids. Trimming cost V 8 bases and J 8 bases, with 15 bases left between them. CDR3 loop: CSTTRSSGYTF. CDR3 nucleotide sequence: TGCAGCACTACGAGGTCAAGCGGCTACACCTTC.

The chain uses TRBV7-9 and TRBJ2-5; the D gene is possibly TRBD2 (6 bases). Looked up from germline, CDR1 is SEHNR and CDR2 is FQNEAQ (reference sequence). V lost 1 base and J 0 bases, leaving 12 bases between the germline ends. This CDR3 has 16 amino acids. The CDR3 DNA reads as TGTGCCAGCAGCTTAGAAGGGTTAGCGGACCAAGAGACCCAGTACTTC. Translating it yields CASSLEGLADQETQYF.

This clone has just one count. V usage is TRBV28 and J usage is TRBJ2-7, with D possibly matching TRBD1 (5 bases). Deletions cut 8 bases from V and 3 bases from J, with 23 bases between. CDR1 is MDHEN and CDR2 is SYDVKM in the germline V gene. This CDR3 is 16 amino acids long. The CDR3 nucleotides are TGTGCCAGCGTTTTGGGGTCAGGGTCGTTTTTCTACGAGCAGTACTTC. This gives the protein CASVLGSGSFFYEQYF.

As for this clone: The same CDR3 is also encoded by other DNA sequences in this sample. The J gene is TRBJ2-1, the V gene TRBV5-4; no firm D call. The V end was cut by 4 bases, the J end by 5 bases, with 4 bases between. Germline V gene data show CDR1 as SGHNT and CDR2 as YYREEE (reference sequence). There are 11 residues in the CDR3. The CDR3 nucleotides read TGTGCCAGCAGCCTCGACAATGAGCAGTTCTTC. Translating gives CASSLDNEQFF. The variable domain in full, completed from reference TRBV5-4 and TRBJ2-1, reads ETGVTQSPTHLIKTRGQQVTLRCSSQSGHNTVSWYQQALGQGPQFIFQYYREEENGRGNFPPRFSGLQFPNYSSELNVNALELDDSALYLCASSLDNEQFFGPGTRLTVL.

The gene calls are TRBV7-9 and TRBJ2-7, with TRBD1 identical over 8 bases. Losses at the gene ends were 5 bases for V and 0 bases for J; bases not matched to a gene: 6. Germline CDR1 is SEHNR and CDR2 is FQNEAQ (reference sequence). CDR3 length: 15 residues. The CDR3 reads CASSRTTGGSYEQYF. The CDR3, as DNA: TGTGCCAGCAGCCGGACTACAGGGGGCTCCTACGAGCAGTACTTC.

The genes are TRBV27 and TRBJ2-3; TRBD1 aligns across 8 bases. CDR1 is MNHEY, CDR2 SMNVEV, per germline (reference sequence). This CDR3 is 14 amino acids long. V gave up 5 bases and J gave up 4 bases; unmatched junction bases: 5. CDR3 loop: CASSGQGLPDTQYF. The CDR3, as DNA: TGTGCCAGCAGTGGACAGGGTCTGCCAGATACGCAGTATTTT.

The rearrangement links TRBV11-2 to TRBJ2-7; D possibly corresponds to TRBD2 (5 bases). The V gene lost 1 base and the J gene lost 5 bases, with 15 bases spanning the gap. This CDR3 has 15 residues. Per the germline V gene, CDR1 is SGHAT and CDR2 is FQNNGV. CDR3 sequence: CASSLAPVIGDEQYF. CDR3 nucleotide sequence: TGTGCCAGCAGCTTAGCCCCGGTCATCGGGGACGAGCAGTACTTC.

The DNA for the CDR3 is TGTGCCAGCAGCTTAGGGACAGGGGAAGGTTATGGCTACACCTTC. Its protein product is CASSLGTGEGYGYTF. This sequence joins TRBV7-8 and TRBJ1-2, with TRBD1 identical over 9 bases. Germline CDR1 SGHVS, CDR2 FQNEAQ. The V gene end was trimmed by 1 base and the J gene end by 5 bases; junction bases not matched to a gene: 5. The CDR3 extends over 15 amino acids.

This chain connects TRBV7-9 to TRBJ1-2; no reliable D call. Trimming shortened V by 8 bases and J by 4 bases, and 20 bases separated the two germline ends. The CDR3 spans 15 residues. CDR1 and CDR2 (germline): SEHNR, FQNEAQ (reference sequence). The CDR3 bases are TGTGCCAGCCGCCTACAGACGGGCGCGACCTATGGCTACACCTTC. Protein product: CASRLQTGATYGYTF.

This chain links TRBV28 with TRBJ2-1; D not certain. There are 15 residues in the CDR3. Between the trimmed V and J ends, which lost 6 bases and 0 bases, there was a span of 12 bases. Germline loops: CDR1 MDHEN, CDR2 SYDVKM. In DNA, the CDR3 is TGTGCCAGCAGCAAGGACGCCAACTCCTACAATGAGCAGTTCTTC. Amino acid sequence: CASSKDANSYNEQFF.

The chain joins TRBV6-5 to TRBJ1-1, with unresolved D. Germline V CDR1 and CDR2: MNHEY, SVGAGI. The length of the CDR3 is 12 residues. V lost 8 bases and J 1 base, leaving 8 bases between the germline ends. The CDR3 DNA is TGTGCCAGCGGCTACTGGAACACTGAAGCTTTCTTT. Encoded protein: CASGYWNTEAFF.

J is TRBJ1-5 and V is TRBV6-5; 7 positions agree with TRBD1. Germline lookup yields CDR1 MNHEY and CDR2 SVGAGI. J was trimmed by 4 bases and V by 6 bases; bases with no gene match: 6. This CDR3 has 14 amino acids. The CDR3 loop reads CASRANRGNQPQHF. The CDR3 DNA reads as TGTGCCAGCAGGGCTAACAGGGGAAATCAGCCCCAGCATTTT.

This sequence joins TRBV15 and TRBJ2-3; no reliable D call. The germline gives CDR1 LNHNV, CDR2 YYDKDF (reference sequence). V was pared by 6 bases and J by 2 bases, with 9 bases between. The CDR3 covers 13 residues. CDR3 amino acids: CATRKSPTDTQYF. CDR3 DNA: TGTGCCACCAGAAAATCTCCCACAGATACGCAGTATTTT.

The chain employs TRBV6-5 and TRBJ2-1; D possibly matches TRBD1 or TRBD2 (5 bases each). The CDR3 has 12 amino acids. Trimming shortened V by 5 bases and J by 11 bases, and 13 bases separated the two germline ends. In germline, CDR1 is MNHEY, CDR2 SVGAGI. The CDR3 DNA reads TGTGCCAGCAGTACCGCCGGGACGAAGCAGTTCTTC. Protein product: CASSTAGTKQFF.

The V and J genes are TRBV28 and TRBJ1-5; 8 bases match TRBD1. The V segment lost 10 bases and the J segment 2 bases; nucleotides outside the gene matches: 4. From germline, CDR1 is MDHEN and CDR2 SYDVKM. There are 13 residues in the CDR3. As DNA, the CDR3 is TGTGCCACCGAGGACAGGGGCAATCAGCCCCAGCATTTT. This encodes CATEDRGNQPQHF.

This chain joins TRBV14 and TRBJ2-7; 7 nucleotides agree with TRBD2. This CDR3 comprises 16 residues. Germline V gives CDR1 SGHDN, CDR2 FVKESK. V dropped 6 bases and J dropped 2; count of bases not matched to a gene: 13. CDR3 sequence (DNA): TGTGCCAGCAGTCTAGGTGGGGCGGGAGTCCCCTACGAGCAGTACTTC. This translates into CASSLGGAGVPYEQYF.

The chain combines TRBV6-1 with TRBJ2-7; D gene unclear. Germline V lookup: CDR1 MNHNS, CDR2 SASEGT. The CDR3 loop spans 15 amino acids. V was cut by 8 bases and J by 2 bases, with 19 bases left in between. This chain's CDR3 is CASAPGPPRPYEQYF. The CDR3 bases are TGTGCCAGCGCCCCAGGCCCGCCAAGGCCCTACGAGCAGTACTTC.